A single sample gave rise to the 8 T cell receptor beta chains below, sequenced in a study of T-cell reconstitution after alpha-beta-depleted transplantation in children (TCRdb year 2016). The meaning of the sample's treatment or condition label: allogeneic hematopoietic cell transplantation with graft depleted of TCRalphabeta T cells and CD19 B cells. Libraries were made using PCR. Sequencing was carried out with an Illumina HiSeq 2500. To normalize quantification of the TCRbeta repertoire, the TCR libraries were built with molecular barcoding that relied on unique molecular identifiers. TCRdb's own reprocessing of the public reads used fastp at Q25 and MiXCR and kept productive beta chains. CDR3 protein sequences are deduplicated, and each keeps its most common genes and DNA. The table for this sample lists around 420,000 distinct CDR3 sequences; 15% to 20% of them were counted only once. The biggest ten clones account for under 30% of the sample.

The sample here was PBMCs, mostly from graft donor cells, taken 360 days after TCRalphabeta/CD19-depleted stem cell transplant. The receptors come from a boy under three years old who had a stem cell transplant for Wiskott-Aldrich syndrome, so the T cells may come from the graft donor.

The J gene is TRBJ2-7, the V gene TRBV5-1; weak D call: TRBD2 (5 bases). The CDR3 length is 16 residues. CDR1 and CDR2 (germline): SGHRS, YFSETQ. Trimming removed 1 base at V and 0 bases at J, with 14 bases between. This CDR3 is CASSLLVGGFSYEQYF. The CDR3 nucleotides are TGCGCCAGCAGCTTGTTGGTCGGAGGATTCTCCTACGAGCAGTACTTC.

A few counts support this clonotype. The chain joins TRBV29-1 to TRBJ2-7; 7 nucleotides agree with TRBD1. CDR3 length: 12 amino acids. CDR1 is SQVTM and CDR2 is ANQGSEA in the germline V gene. Losses at the gene ends were 3 bases for V and 3 bases for J; bases not matched to a gene: 2. The CDR3 is CSVEAGGYEQYF. CDR3 nucleotides: TGCAGCGTTGAGGCAGGGGGCTACGAGCAGTACTTC.

The V and J genes are TRBV29-1 and TRBJ2-1; 8 nucleotides match TRBD2. Germline-derived CDR1 and CDR2 are SQVTM and ANQGSEA. V shed 6 bases, J shed 10 bases, and the junction held 11 bases outside the gene matches. The CDR3 has 13 amino acids. Here the CDR3 reads CSVLAGPPREQFF. In DNA form, the CDR3 reads TGCAGCGTCCTAGCGGGCCCTCCAAGGGAGCAGTTCTTC.

J is TRBJ2-5 and V is TRBV12-3 or TRBV12-4, with 9 bases that match TRBD2. CDR3 length: 16 amino acids. V dropped 1 base and J dropped 0; count of bases not matched to a gene: 3. CDR3 nucleotides: TGTGCCAGCAGTTTAGGACTAGCGGCTAACCAAGAGACCCAGTACTTC. Translation gives CASSLGLAANQETQYF.

Ten or more counts support this clonotype. The chain links TRBV12-3 or TRBV12-4 to TRBJ2-1; D not certain. This CDR3 is 16 amino acids long. The germline V and J ends were trimmed by 5 bases and 4 bases, with 18 bases remaining between them. The CDR3, as DNA: TGTGCCAGCAGTGACCTAAGGGTCCTGTCATACAATGAGCAGTTCTTC. Translated: CASSDLRVLSYNEQFF.

The chain uses TRBV12-3 or TRBV12-4 and TRBJ2-5, with 8 bases aligning to TRBD1. CDR3 length equals 13 residues. With V trimmed by 7 bases and J by 3 bases, 4 bases remained unmatched. The CDR3 protein is CASNGQGEETQYF. CDR3 nucleotide sequence: TGTGCCAGCAATGGACAGGGTGAAGAGACCCAGTACTTC.

In its sample, this clonotype was seen once. The chain couples TRBV2 to TRBJ1-2; no reliable D call. This CDR3 has 13 residues. Germline V gene data show CDR1 as SNHLY and CDR2 as FYNNEI. V lost 7 bases and J lost 7, with 16 bases in between. The CDR3 nucleotides are TGTGCCAGCAACCAGGAGGTACCTCTTGGCTACACCTTC. Amino acid sequence: CASNQEVPLGYTF.

This clonotype has only one observation. V is TRBV12-3 or TRBV12-4 and J is TRBJ2-6, with unresolved D. The CDR3 consists of 17 residues. V was clipped by 3 bases and J by 0 bases, with 12 bases between them. CDR3 nucleotide sequence: TGTGCCAGCAGTTTTTGGGCAGTCCCCTCTGGGGCCAACGTCCTGACTTTC. This gives the protein CASSFWAVPSGANVLTF.